Listed below are T cell receptor beta chains from one sample, sequenced in a study of T cells in Graves' hyperthyroidism and ophthalmopathy. MiXCR, applied by TCRdb to the multiplex PCR reads, yields one record per CDR3 protein. The sample has 600,000 to 700,000 distinct CDR3 sequences; around 15% are singletons. The sample consisted of blood. Receptors were obtained from a woman in her thirties or forties with Graves' ophthalmopathy. Each CDR3 is given with its conserved first and last residue. The D gene is left open where the match is weak. Where a row states a size, it is once, few, many or the class of an expanded clone; other rows omit it.

TRBD1	16	many	TRBV10-3	TRBJ1-3	CATQKPGQSSGNTIYF	TGTGCCACCCAGAAACCGGGACAGAGCTCTGGAAACACCATATATTTT
.	14	many	TRBV20-1	TRBJ1-5	CSASRDIGNQPQHF	TGCAGTGCCTCCCGGGACATAGGGAATCAGCCCCAGCATTTT
TRBD2	14	.	TRBV6-1	TRBJ2-7	CASIHHSGSHEQYF	TGTGCCAGCATTCATCACAGCGGGAGCCACGAGCAGTACTTC
TRBD2	16	many	TRBV6-5	TRBJ2-5	CASSYSTSGAEETQYF	TGTGCCAGCAGTTACTCGACTAGCGGGGCTGAAGAGACCCAGTACTTC
.	14	.	TRBV13	TRBJ1-5	CASSLRTGNQPQHF	TGTGCCAGCAGCCTTCGGACTGGCAATCAGCCCCAGCATTTT
.	16	many	TRBV6-4	TRBJ2-7	CASSDSGRRSSYEQYF	TGTGCCAGCAGTGACTCTGGCAGGAGAAGCTCCTACGAGCAGTACTTC
.	14	many	TRBV7-8	TRBJ2-7	CASSLRERPYEQYF	TGTGCCAGCAGCTTAAGGGAACGGCCTTACGAGCAGTACTTC
.	16	few	TRBV11-1	TRBJ1-2	CASSLDVAGRLGGYTF	TGTGCCAGCTCTCTTGATGTTGCAGGGCGCTTAGGTGGCTACACCTTC
.	17	many	TRBV9	TRBJ2-5	CASSPRGTAGLMETQYF	TGTGCCAGCAGCCCGAGAGGGACTGCTGGGCTAATGGAGACCCAGTACTTC
.	14	many	TRBV7-2	TRBJ2-2	CASTRVLGTGELFF	TGTGCCAGCACCAGGGTTCTTGGCACCGGGGAGCTGTTTTTT
.	12	few	TRBV29-1	TRBJ2-5	CSTGGNVGTQYF	TGCAGCACTGGGGGCAATGTTGGGACCCAGTACTTC
.	13	many	TRBV11-2	TRBJ1-1	CASCNRDNTEAFF	TGTGCCAGCTGCAACAGGGATAACACTGAAGCCTTCTTT
.	17	few	TRBV20-1	TRBJ1-5	CSARSLSGMSSNQLQHF	TGCAGTGCTAGATCCCTCTCAGGGATGAGTAGCAATCAGCTCCAGCATTTT
TRBD1	16	few	TRBV19	TRBJ1-1	CASSITGGLSNTEAFF	TGTGCCAGTAGTATAACAGGGGGCTTATCGAACACTGAAGCTTTCTTT
.	14	many	TRBV6-1	TRBJ2-7	CASNMEGSNYEQYF	TGTGCCAGCAATATGGAGGGATCTAACTACGAGCAGTACTTC
TRBD2	15	many	TRBV7-9	TRBJ2-5	CASSLIGAGGETQYF	TGTGCCAGCAGCCTCATAGGAGCGGGAGGAGAGACCCAGTACTTC
TRBD1	16	many	TRBV6-2/TRBV6-3	TRBJ1-2	CASSYYPDRRSYGYTF	TGTGCCAGCAGTTACTACCCGGACAGGAGAAGTTATGGCTACACCTTC
TRBD2	15	few	TRBV6-5	TRBJ2-7	CASSLTRAGGWEQYF	TGTGCCAGCAGCCTTACTAGGGCGGGAGGCTGGGAGCAGTACTTC
.	12	many	TRBV28	TRBJ1-2	CASMVRDAGYTF	TGTGCCAGCATGGTCAGGGACGCCGGCTACACCTTC
TRBD2	15	many	TRBV12-3/TRBV12-4	TRBJ2-7	CASSPSREGPYEQYF	TGTGCCAGCAGCCCCAGCCGGGAGGGACCCTACGAGCAGTACTTC
TRBD2	14	.	TRBV6-1	TRBJ2-5	CASKVRGGQETQYF	TGTGCCTCTAAAGTCCGGGGAGGGCAAGAGACCCAGTACTTC
TRBD1	14	many	TRBV6-6	TRBJ1-3	CASRSGTGENTIYF	TGTGCCAGCAGGAGTGGGACAGGGGAAAACACCATATATTTT
.	15	many	TRBV28	TRBJ2-7	CASSPGGGRLYEQYF	TGTGCCAGCAGCCCCGGGGGCGGGAGACTCTACGAGCAGTACTTC
TRBD1	15	many	TRBV10-3	TRBJ2-7	CAISDAGQGRSEQYF	TGTGCCATCAGTGACGCTGGACAGGGGAGATCCGAGCAGTACTTC
.	13	many	TRBV7-9	TRBJ2-2	CASSLASPGELFF	TGTGCCAGCAGCTTAGCCAGCCCCGGGGAGCTGTTTTTT
.	14	many	TRBV12-3/TRBV12-4	TRBJ2-7	CASSLGRYSYEQYF	TGTGCCAGCAGTTTAGGGCGGTACTCCTACGAGCAGTACTTC
.	13	.	TRBV4-1	TRBJ1-1	CASSQGQGPEAFF	TGCGCCAGCAGCCAAGGGCAGGGTCCTGAAGCTTTCTTT
.	14	many	TRBV24-1	TRBJ2-2	CATSDTLDSGELFF	TGTGCCACCAGTGACACACTAGATTCCGGGGAGCTGTTTTTT
.	16	many	TRBV7-2	TRBJ2-5	CASSLGPGHLLETQYF	TGTGCCAGCAGCTTAGGACCGGGACACCTCTTGGAGACCCAGTACTTC
TRBD1	14	.	TRBV6-5	TRBJ1-2	CASSYRAGGYGYTF	TGTGCCAGCAGTTACCGGGCAGGGGGCTACGGCTACACCTTC
.	14	.	TRBV4-3	TRBJ2-7	CASSDGLAVYEQYF	TGCGCCAGCAGCGACGGACTCGCCGTCTACGAGCAGTACTTC
.	13	.	TRBV30	TRBJ2-5	CAWSVLGGETQYF	TGTGCCTGGAGTGTACTAGGGGGGGAGACCCAGTACTTC
.	16	many	TRBV27	TRBJ1-2	CASSSIRAEANYGYTF	TGTGCCAGCAGCTCAATTCGGGCAGAAGCTAACTATGGCTACACCTTC
TRBD2	15	many	TRBV6-1	TRBJ2-2	CASRRLAANTGELFF	TGTGCCAGCAGAAGACTAGCGGCTAACACCGGGGAGCTGTTTTTT
.	12	many	TRBV12-3/TRBV12-4	TRBJ2-4	CASSFGQGIQYF	TGTGCCAGCAGTTTCGGTCAGGGCATTCAGTACTTC
.	13	.	TRBV20-1	TRBJ2-7	CSAGDIAVYEQYF	TGCAGTGCTGGCGACATAGCAGTCTACGAGCAGTACTTC
.	13	many	TRBV29-1	TRBJ2-7	CSVVRDGGYEQYF	TGCAGCGTTGTCCGGGACGGAGGATACGAGCAGTACTTC
.	13	many	TRBV20-1	TRBJ2-5	CSATKGTEETQYF	TGCAGTGCTACGAAAGGGACTGAAGAGACCCAGTACTTC
TRBD2	15	many	TRBV2	TRBJ2-7	CASSGGSGSLGEQYF	TGTGCCAGCAGTGGAGGTAGCGGGAGTTTGGGGGAGCAGTACTTC
.	13	many	TRBV28	TRBJ1-1	CASKLEKNTEAFF	TGTGCCAGCAAGCTAGAAAAGAACACTGAAGCTTTCTTT
.	12	.	TRBV12-3/TRBV12-4	TRBJ1-5	CASNRPGQPQHF	TGTGCCAGCAACCGCCCCGGGCAGCCCCAGCATTTT
.	14	many	TRBV28	TRBJ2-2	CASSFGPGTGELFF	TGTGCCAGCAGTTTCGGACCGGGGACCGGGGAGCTGTTTTTT
TRBD1	14	many	TRBV6-5	TRBJ1-1	CASSRDRGHTEAFF	TGTGCCAGCAGTCGGGACAGGGGGCACACTGAAGCTTTCTTT
.	13	.	TRBV24-1	TRBJ1-2	CATSASINYGYTF	TGTGCCACCAGTGCCAGCATTAACTATGGCTACACCTTC
.	13	many	TRBV19	TRBJ1-3	CASTETLGYTIYF	TGTGCCAGTACGGAGACACTTGGATACACCATATATTTT
TRBD1	15	many	TRBV9	TRBJ1-1	CASSPQGQVYTEAFF	TGTGCCAGCAGCCCACAGGGACAGGTTTACACTGAAGCTTTCTTT
TRBD1	16	.	TRBV5-1	TRBJ2-5	CASSAPGQGATETQYF	TGCGCCAGCAGCGCCCCGGGACAGGGGGCAACTGAGACCCAGTACTTC
TRBD1	16	many	TRBV11-2	TRBJ2-7	CASSFSRTGVSYEQYF	TGTGCCAGCAGCTTCTCCAGGACAGGTGTCTCCTACGAGCAGTACTTC
.	13	many	TRBV6-1	TRBJ2-7	CASSETWNGEQYF	TGTGCCAGCAGTGAAACATGGAATGGGGAGCAGTACTTC
.	17	many	TRBV4-3	TRBJ2-5	CASSQDWAPGRTETQYF	TGCGCCAGCAGCCAAGATTGGGCACCGGGGCGGACAGAGACCCAGTACTTC
.	16	.	TRBV11-2	TRBJ2-2	CASSLDGRENTGELFF	TGTGCCAGCAGCTTAGATGGGCGGGAGAACACCGGGGAGCTGTTTTTT